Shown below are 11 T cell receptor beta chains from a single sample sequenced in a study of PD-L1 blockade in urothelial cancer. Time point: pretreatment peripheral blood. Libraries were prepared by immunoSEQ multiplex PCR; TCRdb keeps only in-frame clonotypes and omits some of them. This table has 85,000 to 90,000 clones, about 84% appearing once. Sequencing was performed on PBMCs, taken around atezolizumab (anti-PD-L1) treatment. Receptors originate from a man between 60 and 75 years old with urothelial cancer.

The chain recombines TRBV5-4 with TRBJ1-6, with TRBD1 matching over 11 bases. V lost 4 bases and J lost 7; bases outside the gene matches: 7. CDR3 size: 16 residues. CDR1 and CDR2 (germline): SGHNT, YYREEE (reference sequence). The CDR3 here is CASSPGTGGLNSPLHF. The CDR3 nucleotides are TGTGCCAGCAGCCCAGGGACAGGGGGTTTGAATTCACCCCTCCACTTT.

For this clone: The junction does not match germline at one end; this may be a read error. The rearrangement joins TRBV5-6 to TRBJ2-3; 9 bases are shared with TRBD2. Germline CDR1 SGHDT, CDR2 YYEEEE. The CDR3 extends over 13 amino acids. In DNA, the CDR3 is TGTGCCAGCAGCGGGACTAGCAGAGATACGCAGTATTTT. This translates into CASSGTSRDTQYF.

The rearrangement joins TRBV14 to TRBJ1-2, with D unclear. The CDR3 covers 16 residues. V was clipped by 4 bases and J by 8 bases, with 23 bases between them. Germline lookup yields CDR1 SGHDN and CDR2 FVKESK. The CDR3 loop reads CASSLPGAGTSLGYTF. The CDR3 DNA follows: TGTGCCAGCAGCCTTCCAGGAGCGGGAACGTCTCTCGGCTACACCTTC.

CDR3 region: CASKRQGVSDEQYF. CDR3 nucleotides: TGTGCCAGCAAAAGACAGGGTGTGTCCGACGAGCAGTACTTC. V usage is TRBV27 and J usage is TRBJ2-7; 7 bases line up with TRBD1. CDR1 is MNHEY and CDR2 is SMNVEV in the germline V gene (reference sequence). This CDR3 spans 14 amino acids. The J segment lost 5 bases and the V segment lost 7 bases, leaving 11 bases of the junction unmatched.

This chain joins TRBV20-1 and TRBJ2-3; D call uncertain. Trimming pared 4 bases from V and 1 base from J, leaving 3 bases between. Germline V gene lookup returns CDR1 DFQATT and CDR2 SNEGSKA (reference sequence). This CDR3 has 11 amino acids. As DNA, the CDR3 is TGCAGTGCTACTGGCACAGATACGCAGTATTTT. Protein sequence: CSATGTDTQYF.

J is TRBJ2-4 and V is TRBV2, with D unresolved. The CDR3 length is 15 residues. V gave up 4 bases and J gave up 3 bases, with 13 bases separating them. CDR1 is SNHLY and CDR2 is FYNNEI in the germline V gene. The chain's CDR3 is CASSVAPILKNIQYF. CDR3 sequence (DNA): TGTGCCAGCAGTGTTGCTCCTATACTCAAAAACATTCAGTACTTC.

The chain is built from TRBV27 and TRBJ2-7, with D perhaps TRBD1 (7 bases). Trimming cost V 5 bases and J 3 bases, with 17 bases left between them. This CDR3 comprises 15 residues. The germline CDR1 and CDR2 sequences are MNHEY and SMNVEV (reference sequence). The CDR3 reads CASSHNYQGGYEQYF. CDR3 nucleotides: TGTGCCAGCAGTCACAACTATCAGGGGGGCTACGAGCAGTACTTC.

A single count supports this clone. The CDR3 coding sequence is TGCGCCAGCAGCAAGGACATTGCCTACGAGCAGTACTTC. This sequence encodes CASSKDIAYEQYF. The rearrangement uses TRBV5-1 and TRBJ2-7; a possible D gene is TRBD1 (5 bases). The germline gives CDR1 SGHRS, CDR2 YFSETQ. The CDR3 has 13 amino acids. V shed 4 bases and J shed 2 bases, with 10 bases lying between them.

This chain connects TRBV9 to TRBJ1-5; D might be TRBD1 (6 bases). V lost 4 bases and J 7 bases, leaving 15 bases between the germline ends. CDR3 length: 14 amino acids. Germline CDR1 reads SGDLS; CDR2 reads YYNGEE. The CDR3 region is CASSRGGGEQPQHF. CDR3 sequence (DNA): TGTGCCAGCAGCCGAGGGGGGGGCGAACAGCCCCAGCATTTT.

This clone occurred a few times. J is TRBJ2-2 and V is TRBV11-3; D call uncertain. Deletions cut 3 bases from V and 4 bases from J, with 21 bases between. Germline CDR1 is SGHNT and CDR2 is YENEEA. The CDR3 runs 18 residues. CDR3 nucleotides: TGTGCCAGCAGCTTTCTTTCAATCCCGATCCTTAGCACCGGGGAGCTGTTTTTT. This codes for CASSFLSIPILSTGELFF. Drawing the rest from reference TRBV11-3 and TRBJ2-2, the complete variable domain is EAGVVQSPRYKIIEKKQPVAFWCNPISGHNTLYWYLQNLGQGPELLIRYENEEAVDDSQLPKDRFSAERLKGVDSTLKIQPAELGDSAVYLCASSFLSIPILSTGELFFGEGSRLTVL.

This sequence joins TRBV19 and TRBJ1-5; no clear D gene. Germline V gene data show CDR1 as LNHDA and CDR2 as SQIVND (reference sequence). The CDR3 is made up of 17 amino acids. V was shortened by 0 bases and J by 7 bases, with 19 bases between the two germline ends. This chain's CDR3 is CASSIDPGGWPWQPQHF. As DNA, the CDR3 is TGTGCCAGTAGTATAGATCCCGGAGGATGGCCTTGGCAGCCCCAGCATTTT.